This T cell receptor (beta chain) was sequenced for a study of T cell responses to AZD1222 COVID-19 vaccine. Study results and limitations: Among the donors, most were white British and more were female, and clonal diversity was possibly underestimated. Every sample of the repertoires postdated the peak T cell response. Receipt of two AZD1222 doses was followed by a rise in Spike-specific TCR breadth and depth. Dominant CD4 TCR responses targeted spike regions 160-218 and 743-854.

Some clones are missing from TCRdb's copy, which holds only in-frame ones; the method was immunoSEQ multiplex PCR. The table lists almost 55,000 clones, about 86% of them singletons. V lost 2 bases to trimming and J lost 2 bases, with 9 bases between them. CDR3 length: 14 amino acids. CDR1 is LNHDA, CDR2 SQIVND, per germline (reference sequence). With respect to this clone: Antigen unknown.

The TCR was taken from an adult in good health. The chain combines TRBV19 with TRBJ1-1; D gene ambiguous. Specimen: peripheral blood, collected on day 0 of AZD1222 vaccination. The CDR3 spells CASSISPVNTEAFF. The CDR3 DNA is TGTGCCAGTAGTATATCTCCAGTAAACACTGAAGCTTTCTTT.